This TCR beta chain is from a study of shared clonotypes between healthy human individuals. Data came from immunoSEQ multiplex PCR; TCRdb stores just in-frame clones and leaves some out. The sample holds about 980,000 clones, more than 75% seen once. For this clone: At the DNA level, this CDR3 is encoded by other sequences in the same sample as well.

The germline V and J ends were trimmed by 0 bases and 7 bases, with 9 bases remaining between them. Germline CDR1 reads GTSNPN; CDR2 reads SVGIG (reference sequence). The CDR3 has 13 amino acids. Sequenced material: memory CD4+ T cells sorted from blood. Sample subset: CD45RA-negative fraction. The J gene is TRBJ2-2, the V gene TRBV30; possible D gene TRBD1, 5 bases. The sequence came from a man aged 18-30 years in good health. CDR3 residues: CAWSVQGGGELFF. In DNA form, the CDR3 reads TGTGCCTGGAGTGTCCAGGGTGGCGGGGAGCTGTTTTTT.